The rows below give T cell receptor beta chains drawn from one sample of a study of T cells after yellow fever vaccination. MiXCR was run by TCRdb on the 5' RACE reads, yielding one entry per CDR3 protein. The sample has just under 600,000 distinct CDR3 sequences, roughly 14% seen once; the top ten hold around 15%. Source: PBMCs, taken on the day of the yellow fever booster vaccination. These receptors were obtained from a young man who received the YFV17D yellow fever vaccine. CDR3s include the opening cysteine and the closing phenylalanine or tryptophan. D genes are given only for firm matches.

>16|TRBD2|TRBV20-1
CSAQLAGRSSYNEQFF
>13|.|TRBV29-1
CSVAPGSAEKLFF
>15|.|TRBV7-2
CASSSSLASSTQQFF
>11|.|TRBV6-5
CASSSYYEQYF
>13|.|TRBV12-3/TRBV12-4
CASSLESDQPQHF
>14|.|TRBV3-1
CANPPGEVSYEQYF
>16|.|TRBV7-8
CASSLGIDTYNSPLHF
>16|TRBD1|TRBV6-5
CASSYSMTGGASGYTF
>15|.|TRBV7-2
CASSSQGPGYYEQYF
>13|.|TRBV5-1
CASSLDSYTEAFF
>17|.|TRBV29-1
CSVNFKVADRNPYEQYF
>15|TRBD1|TRBV7-2
CASSHGTDRNQPQHF
>11|.|TRBV29-1
CSVGGPGELFF
>16|TRBD2|TRBV12-3/TRBV12-4
CASRLSGSGRTGELFF
>15|TRBD2|TRBV7-2
CASRPGLAVYNEQFF
>22|TRBD2|TRBV6-2/TRBV6-3
CASSYSSGLGTSGLPSSYEQYF
>15|TRBD1|TRBV6-1
CASSPIYRGSQPQHF